The next 17 T cell receptor beta chains were all read from a single sample in a study of T cells in women clearing cervical HPV infection. Generated by immunoSEQ multiplex PCR, the TCRdb table keeps only in-frame clones and is missing some. The sample's table shows about 27,000 clones. Sample: blood buffy coat. These receptors were collected from a woman between 18 and 69 years old with a cervical HPV16 infection that either progressed to CIN3+ or cleared (not recorded which).

About this clone: The read halts 3 residues ahead of the CDR3 end, with the missing end drawn from the germline J gene. The chain links TRBV7-9 to TRBJ2-3, with unresolved D. Germline V gives CDR1 SEHNR, CDR2 FQNEAQ (reference sequence). Trimming removed 3 bases at V and 1 base at J, with 5 bases between. The CDR3 is 13 residues long. CDR3 amino acids: CASSLLGTDTQYF. The sequenced part of the CDR3 DNA is TGTGCCAGCAGCTTGCTAGGCACAGATACG.

Details on this clone: The DNA ends 3 residues before the CDR3 does, and the rest of the CDR3 is filled in from the germline J gene. The V and J genes are TRBV7-9 and TRBJ1-2, with D possibly TRBD1 on 5 matching bases. Germline CDR1 reads SEHNR; CDR2 reads FQNEAQ (reference sequence). The length of the CDR3 is 13 residues. CDR3 region: CASSLGGADDYTF. The DNA read from the CDR3 is TGTGCCAGCAGCCTGGGGGGAGCGGACGAC.

A remark on this clone: The read halts 3 residues ahead of the CDR3 end, with the missing end drawn from the germline J gene. The chain carries TRBV2 and TRBJ2-5, with 9 bases identical to TRBD2. CDR3 length equals 17 residues. V shed 6 bases, J shed 2 bases, and the junction held 13 bases outside the gene matches. CDR1 SNHLY and CDR2 FYNNEI come from the germline V gene. Incomplete CDR3 DNA: TGTGCCAGCAGCACCGAACCGGGACTAGCAGTACAAGAGACC. Translated: CASSTEPGLAVQET. The whole CDR3 sequence is CASSTEPGLAVQETQYF. Complete variable domain (other parts from reference TRBV2 and TRBJ2-5): EPEVTQTPSHQVTQMGQEVILRCVPISNHLYFYWYRQILGQKVEFLVSFYNNEISEKSEIFDDQFSVERPDGSNFTLKIRSTKLEDSAMYFCASSTEPGLAVQETQYFGPGTRLLVL.

Comments on this clone: The sequenced fragment ends 3 residues before the CDR3 boundary, so the rest is inferred from the germline J gene. This rearrangement joins TRBV7-9 to TRBJ2-3; 7 bases match TRBD1. Germline V gene data show CDR1 as SEHNR and CDR2 as FQNEAQ (reference sequence). The CDR3 sequence is 14 residues long. Incomplete CDR3 DNA: TGTGCCAGCAGCCCCCGGGACAGTCAAGAGACG. Translated: CASSPRDSQET. The full CDR3 is CASSPRDSQETQYF.

Turning to this clone: The read comes to an end 3 residues before the CDR3 does, leaving the germline J gene to fill in the end. The gene calls are TRBV28 and TRBJ1-4, with D perhaps matching TRBD1 (5 bases). CDR1 is MDHEN, CDR2 SYDVKM, per germline. This CDR3 comprises 14 residues. Trimming removed 6 bases at V and 8 bases at J, with 16 bases between. The CDR3: CASSASGKNEKLFF. CDR3 DNA (partial): TGTGCCAGCAGCGCATCAGGGAAGAACGAAAAA.

Concerning this clone itself: The sequenced fragment ends 3 residues before the CDR3 boundary, so the rest is inferred from the germline J gene. The chain recombines TRBV6-4 with TRBJ2-2; 7 bases line up with TRBD1. The V gene end was trimmed by 5 bases and the J gene end by 0 bases; junction bases not matched to a gene: 3. CDR1 and CDR2 (germline): MRHNA, SNTAGT. The CDR3 sequence is 15 residues long. CDR3 in amino acids: CASSPQGANTGELFF. The covered CDR3 bases are TGTGCCAGCAGTCCGCAGGGGGCGAACACCGGGGAG.

Of note for this clone: The read stops 3 residues short of the end of the CDR3; the missing end is completed from the germline J gene. This chain uses TRBV11-3 with TRBJ2-1, with D perhaps TRBD1 or TRBD2 (6 bases each). Germline V gives CDR1 SGHNT, CDR2 YENEEA. Trimming shortened V by 6 bases and J by 3 bases, and 12 bases separated the two germline ends. This CDR3 region has 14 residues. The CDR3 sequence is CASSPGGGYNEQFF. Incomplete CDR3 DNA: TGTGCCAGCAGTCCAGGAGGGGGCTACAATGAG.

About this clone: The read terminates 3 residues before the CDR3 end, so the remaining end is supplied by the germline J gene. The chain couples TRBV6-1 to TRBJ1-2, with D unclear. Germline V CDR1 and CDR2: MNHNS, SASEGT. There are 14 residues in the CDR3. CDR3 amino acids: CASSERWALSGYTF. Incomplete CDR3 DNA: TGTGCCAGCAGTGAACGGTGGGCTCTCTCCGGC.

As to this clone: The CDR3 is cut off 3 residues early in the read; its end comes from the germline J gene. The chain has TRBV5-1 and TRBJ2-3, with D possibly matching TRBD1 (6 bases). The CDR3 is 15 residues long. Germline V gives CDR1 SGHRS, CDR2 YFSETQ. The V end was cut by 0 bases, the J end by 2 bases, with 10 bases between. Here the CDR3 reads CASSLGTGFTDTQYF. Incomplete CDR3 DNA: TGCGCCAGCAGCTTGGGCACAGGGTTCACAGATACG.

For this clone: The CDR3 end lies 3 residues beyond the end of the read and is filled in from the germline J gene. The genes are TRBV5-1 and TRBJ1-4; possibly TRBD1 for D (6 bases). Trimming shortened V by 3 bases and J by 7 bases, and 13 bases separated the two germline ends. The CDR3 is 14 residues long. In germline, CDR1 is SGHRS, CDR2 YFSETQ. The CDR3 DNA, read in part, is TGCGCCAGCAGCTCCGAGACAGGCGTTGAAAAA. It yields the protein CASSSETGVEK. The whole CDR3 protein reads CASSSETGVEKLFF.

With respect to this clone: The CDR3 end falls 3 residues outside the read, so it is completed with the germline J gene. V and J are TRBV18 and TRBJ1-2, with TRBD1 as a possible D gene (5 bases). There are 14 residues in the CDR3. The germline V gene encodes CDR1 KGHSH and CDR2 LQKENI. The CDR3 DNA, read in part, is TGTGCCAGCTCACCACGTCAGGGCGCAGATACC. Its translation is CASSPRQGADT. The entire CDR3 is CASSPRQGADTYTF. The whole variable domain, filled in from reference TRBV18 and TRBJ1-2, reads NAGVMQNPRHLVRRRGQEARLRCSPMKGHSHVYWYRQLPEEGLKFMVYLQKENIIDESGMPKERFSAEFPKEGPSILRIQQVVRGDSAAYFCASSPRQGADTYTFGSGTRLTVV.

Comment on this clone: The missing CDR3 end, 3 residues past where the read stops, is filled in from the germline J gene. The chain carries TRBV5-1 and TRBJ2-3; D call uncertain. V was clipped by 2 bases and J by 3 bases, with 16 bases between them. The V gene's germline CDR1 is SGHRS and CDR2 YFSETQ. The CDR3 consists of 16 residues. The sequenced CDR3 bases are TGCGCCAGCAGCTTAGGAGATGTCAGGCGAACAGATACG. Translation: CASSLGDVRRTDT. The whole CDR3 is CASSLGDVRRTDTQYF.

To note about this clone: The CDR3 is cut off 3 residues early in the read; its end comes from the germline J gene. The J gene is TRBJ2-1, the V gene TRBV29-1; D is possibly TRBD2 (7 bases). V lost 2 bases, J lost 3 bases, and 14 bases lay in between. In germline, CDR1 is SQVTM, CDR2 ANQGSEA. The CDR3 length is 15 residues. Partial CDR3 DNA: TGCAGCGTTGAATCAGGGGCTAGCGGCTACAATGAG. Its protein is CSVESGASGYNE. The entire CDR3 is CSVESGASGYNEQFF.

Points on this clone: The CDR3 extends 3 residues past the end of the read, so its final part is completed from the germline J gene. V and J are TRBV28 and TRBJ2-4, with a possible D match to TRBD1 (5 bases). V dropped 6 bases and J dropped 7 bases, with 10 bases sitting between them. This CDR3 spans 12 amino acids. Germline loops: CDR1 MDHEN, CDR2 SYDVKM. The part of the CDR3 DNA that was read is TGTGCCAGCAGCAGGGTCTCGAACATT. It is translated as CASSRVSNI. The complete CDR3 sequence is CASSRVSNIQYF.

Worth noting for this clone: The read gets to within 3 residues of the CDR3 end, and the germline J gene fills in the rest. This chain links TRBV19 with TRBJ1-6, with a tentative D call TRBD1 (5 bases). The CDR3 covers 14 residues. Germline V CDR1 and CDR2: LNHDA, SQIVND (reference sequence). V lost 5 bases and J lost 9, with 14 bases in between. CDR3 DNA, as far as it was read: TGTGCCAGTAGTCCGACCGGGGGAGCTTCACCC. Translation: CASSPTGGASP. The entire CDR3 reads CASSPTGGASPLHF.

With respect to this clone: With the read ending 3 residues before the CDR3 end, the germline J gene is used to fill in that end. The chain carries TRBV5-1 and TRBJ2-3; TRBD1 matches 8 bases. V shed 0 bases, J shed 1 base, and the junction held 13 bases outside the gene matches. CDR3 length: 19 residues. Germline CDR1 and CDR2: SGHRS and YFSETQ. The part of the CDR3 DNA that was read is TGCGCCAGCAGCTTGGGGCGGGCAGGGGGCGAATTTGGCACAGATACG. As protein: CASSLGRAGGEFGTDT. The whole CDR3 protein is CASSLGRAGGEFGTDTQYF.

Remarks on this clone: The CDR3 extends 3 residues past the end of the read, so its final part is completed from the germline J gene. The rearrangement links TRBV2 to TRBJ1-2; D is possibly TRBD1 (6 bases). There are 15 residues in the CDR3. Deletions cut 6 bases from V and 5 bases from J, with 19 bases between. The germline V gene encodes CDR1 SNHLY and CDR2 FYNNEI. The part of the CDR3 DNA that was read is TGTGCCAGCAGGGAATGGCAGGGGAAGGAGTATGGC. Translated, it gives CASREWQGKEYG. The complete CDR3 reads CASREWQGKEYGYTF. Supplemented by reference TRBV2 and TRBJ1-2, the full variable domain reads EPEVTQTPSHQVTQMGQEVILRCVPISNHLYFYWYRQILGQKVEFLVSFYNNEISEKSEIFDDQFSVERPDGSNFTLKIRSTKLEDSAMYFCASREWQGKEYGYTFGSGTRLTVV.